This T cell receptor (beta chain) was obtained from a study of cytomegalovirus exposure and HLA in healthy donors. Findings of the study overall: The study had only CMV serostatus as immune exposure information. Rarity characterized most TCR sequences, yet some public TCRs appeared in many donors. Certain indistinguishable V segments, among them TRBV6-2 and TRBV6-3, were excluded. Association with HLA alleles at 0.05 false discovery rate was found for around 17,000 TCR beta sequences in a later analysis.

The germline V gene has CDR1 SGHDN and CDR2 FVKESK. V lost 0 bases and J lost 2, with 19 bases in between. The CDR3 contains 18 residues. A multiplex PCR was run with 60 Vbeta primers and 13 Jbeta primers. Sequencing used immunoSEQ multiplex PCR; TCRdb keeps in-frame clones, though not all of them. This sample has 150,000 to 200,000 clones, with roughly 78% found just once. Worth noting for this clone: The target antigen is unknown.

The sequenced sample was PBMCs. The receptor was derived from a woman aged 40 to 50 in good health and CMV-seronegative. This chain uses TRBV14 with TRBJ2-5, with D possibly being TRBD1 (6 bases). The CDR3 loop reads CASSQDSEDSFRQETQYF. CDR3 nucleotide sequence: TGTGCCAGCAGCCAAGATTCAGAGGACAGCTTCAGACAAGAGACCCAGTACTTC.